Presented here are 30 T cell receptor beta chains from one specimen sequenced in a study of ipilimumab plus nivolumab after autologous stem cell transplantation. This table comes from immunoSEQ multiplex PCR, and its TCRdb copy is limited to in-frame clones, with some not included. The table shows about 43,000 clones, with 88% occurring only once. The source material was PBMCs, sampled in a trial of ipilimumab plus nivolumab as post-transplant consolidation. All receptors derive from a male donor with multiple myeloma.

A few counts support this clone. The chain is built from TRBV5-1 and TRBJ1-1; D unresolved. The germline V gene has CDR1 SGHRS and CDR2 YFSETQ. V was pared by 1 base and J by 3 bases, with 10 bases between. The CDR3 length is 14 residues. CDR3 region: CASSLKGEYTEAFF. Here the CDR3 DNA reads TGCGCCAGCAGCTTGAAGGGCGAATACACTGAAGCTTTCTTT.

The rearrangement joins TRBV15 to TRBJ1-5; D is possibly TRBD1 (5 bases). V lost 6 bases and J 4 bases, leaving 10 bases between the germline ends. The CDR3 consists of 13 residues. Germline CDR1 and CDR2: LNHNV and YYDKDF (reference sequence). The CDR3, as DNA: TGTGCCACCAGAGGGACCTGGAATCAGCCCCAGCATTTT. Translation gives CATRGTWNQPQHF.

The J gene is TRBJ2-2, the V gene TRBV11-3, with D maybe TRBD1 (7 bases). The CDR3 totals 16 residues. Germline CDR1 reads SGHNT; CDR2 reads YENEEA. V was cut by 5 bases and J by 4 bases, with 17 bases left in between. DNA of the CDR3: TGTGCCAGCAGCCCAGGGGGAGCGGGTCTCACCGGGGAGCTGTTTTTT. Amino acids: CASSPGGAGLTGELFF.

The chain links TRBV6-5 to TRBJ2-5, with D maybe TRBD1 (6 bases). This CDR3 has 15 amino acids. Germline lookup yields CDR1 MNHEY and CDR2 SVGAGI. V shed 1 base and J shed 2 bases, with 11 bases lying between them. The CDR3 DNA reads TGTGCCAGCAGTTACTGGGGGCTGGGTCAAGAGACCCAGTACTTC. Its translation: CASSYWGLGQETQYF.

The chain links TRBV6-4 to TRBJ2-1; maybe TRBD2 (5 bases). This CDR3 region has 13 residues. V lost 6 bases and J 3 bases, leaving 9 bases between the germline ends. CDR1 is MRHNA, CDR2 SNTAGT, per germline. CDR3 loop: CASSGELYNEQFF. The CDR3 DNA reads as TGTGCCAGCAGCGGGGAACTCTACAATGAGCAGTTCTTC.

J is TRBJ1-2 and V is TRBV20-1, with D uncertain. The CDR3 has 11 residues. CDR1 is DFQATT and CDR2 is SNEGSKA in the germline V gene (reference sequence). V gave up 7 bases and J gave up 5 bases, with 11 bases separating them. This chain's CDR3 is CSVAQEYGYTF. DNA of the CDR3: TGCAGTGTTGCGCAGGAATATGGCTACACCTTC.

The CDR3 region has the DNA TGTGCCATCAGTCAGGACAGGAACGGAAACACCATATATTTT. It translates to CAISQDRNGNTIYF. The chain is built from TRBV10-3 and TRBJ1-3, with TRBD1 identical over 7 bases. The CDR3 covers 14 residues. The V gene's germline CDR1 is ENHRY and CDR2 SYGVKD. Unmatched junction bases numbered 5, after V lost 5 bases and J lost 4 bases.

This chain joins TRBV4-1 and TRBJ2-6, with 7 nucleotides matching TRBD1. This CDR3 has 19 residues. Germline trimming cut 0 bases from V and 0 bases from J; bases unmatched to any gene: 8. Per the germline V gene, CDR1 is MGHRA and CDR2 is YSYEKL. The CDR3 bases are TGCGCCAGCAGCCAAGATCGGGACAGTTCTTTCTCTGGGGCCAACGTCCTGACTTTC. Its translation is CASSQDRDSSFSGANVLTF.

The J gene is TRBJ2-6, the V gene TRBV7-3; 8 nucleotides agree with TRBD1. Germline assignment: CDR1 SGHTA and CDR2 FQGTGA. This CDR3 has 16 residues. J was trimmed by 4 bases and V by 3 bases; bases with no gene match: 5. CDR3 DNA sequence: TGTGCCAGCAGCTTCATGGGACAGGCGGGGGCCAACGTCCTGACTTTC. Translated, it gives CASSFMGQAGANVLTF.

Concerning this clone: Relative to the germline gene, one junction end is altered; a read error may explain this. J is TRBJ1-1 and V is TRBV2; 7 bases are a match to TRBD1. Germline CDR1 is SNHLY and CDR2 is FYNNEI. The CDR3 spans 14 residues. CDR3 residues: CASREEGTATQAFF. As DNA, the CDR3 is TGTGCCAGCAGGGAAGAGGGGACAGCAACTCAAGCTTTCTTT.

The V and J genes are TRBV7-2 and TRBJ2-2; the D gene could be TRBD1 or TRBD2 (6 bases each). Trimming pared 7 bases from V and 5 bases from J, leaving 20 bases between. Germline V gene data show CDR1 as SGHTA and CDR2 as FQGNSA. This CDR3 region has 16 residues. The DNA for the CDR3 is TGTGCCAGCACCAAAGGAGGGACACACAGGACCGGGGAGCTGTTTTTT. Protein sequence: CASTKGGTHRTGELFF.

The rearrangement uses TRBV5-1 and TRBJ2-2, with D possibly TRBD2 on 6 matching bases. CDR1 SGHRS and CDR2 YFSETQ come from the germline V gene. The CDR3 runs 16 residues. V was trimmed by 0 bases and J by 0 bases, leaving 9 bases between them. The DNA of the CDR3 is TGCGCCAGCAGCTTGGTGGGGGGAACGAACACCGGGGAGCTGTTTTTT. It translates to CASSLVGGTNTGELFF.

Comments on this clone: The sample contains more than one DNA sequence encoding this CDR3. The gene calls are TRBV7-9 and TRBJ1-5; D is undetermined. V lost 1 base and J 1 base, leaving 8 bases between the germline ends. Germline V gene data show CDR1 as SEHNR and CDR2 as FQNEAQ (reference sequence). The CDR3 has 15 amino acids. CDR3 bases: TGTGCCAGCAGCTTAGGCAGATCCAGCAATCAGCCCCAGCATTTT. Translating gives CASSLGRSSNQPQHF.

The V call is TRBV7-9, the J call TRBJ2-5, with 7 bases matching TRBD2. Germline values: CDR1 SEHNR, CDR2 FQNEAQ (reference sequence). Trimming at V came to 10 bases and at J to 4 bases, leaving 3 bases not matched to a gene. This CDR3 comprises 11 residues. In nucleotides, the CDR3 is TGTGCCACCACGGGAGGAGAGACCCAGTACTTC. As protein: CATTGGETQYF. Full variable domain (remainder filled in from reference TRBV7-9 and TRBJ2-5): DTGVSQNPRHKITKRGQNVTFRCDPISEHNRLYWYRQTLGQGPEFLTYFQNEAQLEKSRLLSDRFSAERPKGSFSTLEIQRTEQGDSAMYLCATTGGETQYFGPGTRLLVL.

The CDR3 DNA reads TGTGCCACCAGCGAGCATCAACCAGGGGAAGGTGAAAAACTGTTTTTT. Protein sequence: CATSEHQPGEGEKLFF. The V call is TRBV15, the J call TRBJ1-4; D perhaps matches TRBD1 (6 bases). Trimming pared 5 bases from V and 7 bases from J, leaving 20 bases between. The CDR3 sequence is 16 residues long. Germline V CDR1 and CDR2: LNHNV, YYDKDF (reference sequence).

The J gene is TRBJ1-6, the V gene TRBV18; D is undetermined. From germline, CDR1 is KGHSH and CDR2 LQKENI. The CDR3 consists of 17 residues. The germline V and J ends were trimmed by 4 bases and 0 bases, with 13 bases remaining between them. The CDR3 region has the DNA TGTGCCAGCTCACGAGGGCCATTAAACTCCTATAATTCACCCCTCCACTTT. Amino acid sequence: CASSRGPLNSYNSPLHF.

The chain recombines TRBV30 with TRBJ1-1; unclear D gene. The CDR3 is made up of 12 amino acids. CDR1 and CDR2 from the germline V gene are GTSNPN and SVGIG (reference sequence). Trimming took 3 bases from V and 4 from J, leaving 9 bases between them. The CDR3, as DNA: TGTGCCTGGAGGGCCTCGGGCACTGAAGCTTTCTTT. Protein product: CAWRASGTEAFF.

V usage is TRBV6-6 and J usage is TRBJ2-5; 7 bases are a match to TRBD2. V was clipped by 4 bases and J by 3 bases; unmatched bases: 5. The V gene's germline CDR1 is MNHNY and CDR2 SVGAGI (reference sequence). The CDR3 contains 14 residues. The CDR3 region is CASSWDYVEETQYF. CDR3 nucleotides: TGTGCCAGCAGTTGGGACTATGTCGAAGAGACCCAGTACTTC.

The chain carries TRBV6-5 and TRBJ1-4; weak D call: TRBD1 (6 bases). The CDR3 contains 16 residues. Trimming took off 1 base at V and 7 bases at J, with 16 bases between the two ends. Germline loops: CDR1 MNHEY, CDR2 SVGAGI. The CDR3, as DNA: TGTGCCAGCAGTTACTTGAGGGCGACAGGTGCTGAAAAACTGTTTTTT. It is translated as CASSYLRATGAEKLFF.

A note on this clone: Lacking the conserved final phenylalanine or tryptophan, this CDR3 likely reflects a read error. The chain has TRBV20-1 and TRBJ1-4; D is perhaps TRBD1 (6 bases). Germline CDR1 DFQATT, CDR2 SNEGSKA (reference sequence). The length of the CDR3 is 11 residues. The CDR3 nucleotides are TGCACCGGCAGGGGATTGGAAAAACTGTTTCTT. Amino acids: CTGRGLEKLFL.

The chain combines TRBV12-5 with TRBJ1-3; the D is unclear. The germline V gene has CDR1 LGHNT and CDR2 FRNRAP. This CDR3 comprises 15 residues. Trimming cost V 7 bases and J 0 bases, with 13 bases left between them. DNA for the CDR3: TGTGCTAGTGCCACCACGGCGGGCTCTGGAAACACCATATATTTT. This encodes CASATTAGSGNTIYF.

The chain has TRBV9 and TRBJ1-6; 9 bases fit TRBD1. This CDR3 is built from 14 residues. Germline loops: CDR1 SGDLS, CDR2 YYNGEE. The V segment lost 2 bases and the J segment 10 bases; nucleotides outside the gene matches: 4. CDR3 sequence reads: CASSVGTGNSPLHF. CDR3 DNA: TGTGCCAGCAGCGTCGGGACAGGGAACTCACCCCTCCACTTT.

The CDR3 here is CASNAGAYNEQFF. The CDR3 DNA reads as TGTGCCAGTAACGCCGGTGCGTACAATGAGCAGTTCTTC. The rearrangement joins TRBV19 to TRBJ2-1, with D hard to call. V shed 7 bases and J shed 4 bases, with 11 bases lying between them. Germline loops: CDR1 LNHDA, CDR2 SQIVND (reference sequence). CDR3 length equals 13 residues.

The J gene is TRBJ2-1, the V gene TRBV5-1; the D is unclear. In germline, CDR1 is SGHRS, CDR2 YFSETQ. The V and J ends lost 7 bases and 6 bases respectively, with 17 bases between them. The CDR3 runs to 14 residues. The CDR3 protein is CASSPMPDSNEQFF. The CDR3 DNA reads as TGCGCCAGCTCGCCGATGCCCGATTCCAATGAGCAGTTCTTC.

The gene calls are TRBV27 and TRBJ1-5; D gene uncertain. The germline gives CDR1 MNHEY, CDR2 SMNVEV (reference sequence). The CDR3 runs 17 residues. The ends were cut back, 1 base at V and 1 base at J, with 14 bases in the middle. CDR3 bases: TGTGCCAGCAGTTTATTTTCGGGGTCCGCGAGCAATCAGCCCCAGCATTTT. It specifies CASSLFSGSASNQPQHF.

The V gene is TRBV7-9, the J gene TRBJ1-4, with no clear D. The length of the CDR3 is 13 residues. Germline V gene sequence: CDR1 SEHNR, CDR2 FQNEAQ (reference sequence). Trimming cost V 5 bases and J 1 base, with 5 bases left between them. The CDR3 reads CASSPVTNEKLFF. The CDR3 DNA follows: TGTGCCAGCAGCCCAGTAACTAATGAAAAACTGTTTTTT.

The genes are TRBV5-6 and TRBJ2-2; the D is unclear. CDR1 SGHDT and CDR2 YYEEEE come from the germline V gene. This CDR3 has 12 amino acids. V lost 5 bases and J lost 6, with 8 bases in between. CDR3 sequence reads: CASSRRPGELFF. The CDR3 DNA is TGTGCCAGCAGTAGGCGGCCCGGGGAGCTGTTTTTT.

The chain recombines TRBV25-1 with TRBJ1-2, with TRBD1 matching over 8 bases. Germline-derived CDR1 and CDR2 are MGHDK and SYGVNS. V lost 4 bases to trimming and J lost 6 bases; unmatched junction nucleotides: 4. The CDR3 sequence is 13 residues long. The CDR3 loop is CASSADREDGYTF. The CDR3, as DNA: TGTGCCAGCAGTGCGGACAGGGAGGATGGCTACACCTTC.

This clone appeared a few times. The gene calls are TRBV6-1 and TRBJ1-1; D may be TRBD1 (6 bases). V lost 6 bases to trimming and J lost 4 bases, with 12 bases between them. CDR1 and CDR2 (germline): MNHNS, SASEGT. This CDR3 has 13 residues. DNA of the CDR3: TGTGCCAGCAGCTACACAGGGCCCACTGAAGCTTTCTTT. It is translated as CASSYTGPTEAFF.

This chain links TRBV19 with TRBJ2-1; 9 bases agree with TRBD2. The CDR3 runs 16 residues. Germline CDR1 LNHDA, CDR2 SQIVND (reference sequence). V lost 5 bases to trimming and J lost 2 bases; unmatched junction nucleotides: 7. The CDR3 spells CASSPTSGAPYNEQFF. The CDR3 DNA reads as TGTGCCAGTAGTCCGACTAGCGGAGCCCCCTACAATGAGCAGTTCTTC.